This T cell receptor (beta chain) is drawn from a study of T cell repertoires in cytomegalovirus infection (dated by TCRdb to between 2018 and 2020). For the study in its entirety: Peptide stimulations targeted recently identified HLA-C-restricted CMV epitopes, whose presentation resists viral immunomodulation, together with well-studied HLA-B-restricted epitopes. Donor HLA type was relevant to the analysis, because carriage of CMV infection together with the matching HLA type was indicated by public TCR beta signatures.

This clonotype was seen once. Its specific antigen is unknown. No qualities accompany the bases; no much larger clone lies one base away. One read is thin evidence. Results and caveats for the whole study, not just this receptor: The ex vivo response was dominated by HLA-C-restricted CMV-specific TCR beta clonotypes, which also provided the single most frequent clonotype in two of eight donors. Carriers of CMV infection plus the relevant HLA type were discriminated by the cumulative frequency of public TCR beta family members in the study cohort and in an independent roughly 370-donor cohort.

Sequencing instrument: Illumina HiSeq 1500. TCRdb took the public reads, trimmed them with fastp at Q25, ran MiXCR for clone calling and kept in-frame beta chains. Merged by CDR3 protein, the rows form single entries marked with the most common genes and DNA. The sample table holds around 340,000 distinct CDR3 sequences, of which under 35% were seen once. The ten largest account for 20% of the sample. Clipping removes 2 bases from V and 0 bases from J, with 5 as the unmatched junction base count. CDR3 length: 16 amino acids, cysteine to phenylalanine. The sequence is cut down to CDR3 DNA, 48 bases in frame from base 1. CDR1 KGHSH and CDR2 LQKENI are derived from the germline V gene. This sample's treatment or condition label indicates: in vitro stimulation with specific CMV peptide epitopes to enrich CMV-specific T cells.

The specimen comprised cultured PBMCs, sampled from culture after CMV antigen stimulation. This chain joins TRBV18 to TRBJ2-3; a stretch of 7 junction bases matches TRBD2. This TCR came from a human donor in good health (CMV status not recorded). Some clones in this sample may be carry-over from other donors' samples. CDR3 region: CASSPSAGVSTDTQYF. The sequence in DNA is TGTGCCAGCTCACCATCTGCGGGAGTGAGCACAGATACGCAGTATTTT.